This T cell receptor (beta chain) comes out of a study of blood T cell repertoires in COVID-19. Looking at the study overall: Sites in the United States, Italy and Spain provided acute and convalescent COVID-19 samples. From T cells, B-cell-depleted T cells, or PBMCs came the material, which was cDNA or gDNA.

V lost 6 bases and J 5 bases, leaving 16 bases between the germline ends. CDR1 and CDR2 from the germline V gene are SGHVS and FQNEAQ. The length of the CDR3 is 14 residues. Study processing details: Reference gene primers were amplified, and this amplification served to estimate nucleated cell counts. Clones were read by immunoSEQ multiplex PCR, and TCRdb kept only the in-frame ones, dropping some. That table is the source of V, J and clone size, and D and trimming were worked out from the DNA. The sample holds about 83,000 clones, around nine tenths seen once. The V and J genes are TRBV7-8 and TRBJ1-2; the D gene is possibly TRBD1 (6 bases). Sample: peripheral blood. The receptor was derived from an elderly man with active or convalescent COVID-19. CDR3 sequence reads: CASSPYEGGYGYTF. The CDR3 bases are TGTGCCAGCAGTCCCTACGAAGGGGGTTATGGCTACACCTTC.